This TCR beta chain derives from a study of Ad26.COV2.S vaccination and SARS-CoV-2 variants. Whole-study context: Donor allocation was to the COV1001 Ad26.COV2.S trial arm. Study conclusions and caveats: Responses of T cells in total may have been underestimated by the TCR breadth and depth analyses. Vaccine and placebo recipients had similar non-spike TCR breadth.

Sample treatment: some 20 received Ad26.COV2.S at low or high dose, single or two shots; 5 received placebo; per-sample allocation not given. Collection of samples fell on day 63 after the first vaccine or placebo injection. Germline V CDR1 and CDR2: SGDLS, YYNGEE. This CDR3 is 17 amino acids long. Losses at the gene ends were 0 bases for V and 0 bases for J; bases not matched to a gene: 6. Clones were sequenced by immunoSEQ multiplex PCR, and TCRdb holds only the in-frame ones, with some missing. This sample has over 250,000 clones, with 70% to 90% found just once. Note on this clone: Its antigen is undetermined.

The material sequenced was peripheral blood, taken in a trial of Ad26.COV2.S vaccine versus placebo. The chain links TRBV9 to TRBJ2-1; 7 bases fit TRBD2. This sequence originates from a person aged 18-60 years who received the Ad26.COV2.S COVID-19 vaccine or a placebo. This CDR3 is CASSVGPAGNSYNEQFF. CDR3 sequence (DNA): TGTGCCAGCAGCGTAGGCCCAGCGGGGAACTCCTACAATGAGCAGTTCTTC.